The 26 T cell receptor beta chains in this list originate from one sample, sequenced in a study of T cell repertoires in cytomegalovirus infection. A single record per CDR3 protein comes from TCRdb applying MiXCR to the reads. The data hold some 220,000 distinct CDR3 sequences, with 5% to 8.5% observed a single time. Source material: PBMCs. The receptors shown here come from a human donor in good health (CMV status not recorded). Some clones in this sample may be carry-over from other donors' samples.

This clonotype was picked up many times. The chain has TRBV6-2 or TRBV6-3 and TRBJ2-3, with a weak D call TRBD2 (5 bases). The CDR3 is made up of 15 amino acids. The germline V and J ends were trimmed by 8 bases and 0 bases, with 15 bases remaining between them. Germline CDR1 and CDR2: MNHEY and SVGEGT. The CDR3 DNA reads TGTGCCAGCTCCCCCTCTCGGGGTAGCACAGATACGCAGTATTTT. It encodes CASSPSRGSTDTQYF.

This clonotype was picked up many times. The chain is built from TRBV7-9 and TRBJ1-2; tentative D call: TRBD1 (6 bases). Germline CDR1 SEHNR, CDR2 FQNEAQ (reference sequence). V was shortened by 5 bases and J by 3 bases, with 19 bases between the two germline ends. The CDR3 is made up of 16 amino acids. This chain's CDR3 is CASSPRVSPGDYGYTF. In DNA, the CDR3 is TGTGCCAGCAGCCCAAGGGTTAGTCCAGGGGACTATGGCTACACCTTC.

The table lists this clonotype with many counts. This chain uses TRBV7-2 with TRBJ2-5; the D is unclear. From germline, CDR1 is SGHTA and CDR2 FQGNSA. Trimming pared 3 bases from V and 5 bases from J, leaving 13 bases between. This CDR3 is built from 14 residues. The CDR3 loop reads CASSFGLPRETQYF. The CDR3 DNA reads as TGTGCCAGCAGCTTCGGCCTTCCTCGGGAGACCCAGTACTTC.

This clonotype has ten or more counts. The chain joins TRBV7-9 to TRBJ2-5; possible D gene TRBD1, 6 bases. Germline CDR1 is SEHNR and CDR2 is FQNEAQ (reference sequence). The CDR3 loop spans 15 amino acids. Trimming cost V 2 bases and J 3 bases, with 13 bases left between them. For the CDR3, the DNA is TGTGCCAGCAGCTTACTGCAGGGGTCCGAAGAGACCCAGTACTTC. Translated, it gives CASSLLQGSEETQYF.

Ten or more counts support this clonotype. This chain connects TRBV6-2 or TRBV6-3 to TRBJ1-1, with unresolved D. This CDR3 has 14 residues. Germline V CDR1 and CDR2: MNHEY, SVGEGT. V shed 8 bases and J shed 4 bases, with 17 bases lying between them. The CDR3 DNA reads TGTGCCAGCGGCCAGGACGGGGTAAGCACTGAAGCTTTCTTT. Translating it yields CASGQDGVSTEAFF.

Ten or more counts support this clonotype. V usage is TRBV7-9 and J usage is TRBJ1-6; D is unclear. V gave up 8 bases and J gave up 6 bases, with 11 bases separating them. The CDR3 contains 13 residues. Per the germline V gene, CDR1 is SEHNR and CDR2 is FQNEAQ (reference sequence). In DNA form, the CDR3 reads TGTGCCAGCGCCGGGTCTACTAATTCACCCCTCCACTTT. Residues: CASAGSTNSPLHF.

Ten or more counts support this clonotype. The J gene is TRBJ1-1, the V gene TRBV7-8, with 7 bases identical to TRBD1. There are 15 residues in the CDR3. With V trimmed by 1 base and J by 6 bases, 8 bases remained unmatched. The germline V gene has CDR1 SGHVS and CDR2 FQNEAQ. In DNA form, the CDR3 reads TGTGCCAGCAGCTTAGGGGGACAGCCCACTTCTGAAGCTTTCTTT. Translation: CASSLGGQPTSEAFF.

This clonotype came up many times. This chain links TRBV18 with TRBJ1-2, with 7 positions matching TRBD1. Germline CDR1 reads KGHSH; CDR2 reads LQKENI. The CDR3 has 14 residues. With V trimmed by 6 bases and J by 4 bases, 8 bases remained unmatched. CDR3 nucleotides: TGTGCCAGCTCCCCTGCCTGGGACAGCTATGGCTACACCTTC. Its translation is CASSPAWDSYGYTF.

This clonotype was observed many times. The rearrangement uses TRBV4-2 and TRBJ1-1, with a possible D match to TRBD1 (5 bases). CDR3 length: 19 residues. Between the trimmed V and J ends, which lost 3 bases and 5 bases, there was a span of 28 bases. Germline V gene data show CDR1 as LGHNA and CDR2 as YNFKEQ. In nucleotides, the CDR3 is TGTGCCAGCAGCCATCCCCCAACACCCGGGCTAGGGGCGCGGACTGAAGCTTTCTTT. Translated, it gives CASSHPPTPGLGARTEAFF.

This chain joins TRBV27 and TRBJ2-7; possibly TRBD1 for D (6 bases). The length of the CDR3 is 14 residues. Trimming pared 6 bases from V and 2 bases from J, leaving 14 bases between. The germline V gene encodes CDR1 MNHEY and CDR2 SMNVEV (reference sequence). The CDR3 here is CASSRNRVAYEQYF. CDR3 coding DNA: TGTGCCAGCAGCCGTAACAGGGTGGCCTACGAGCAGTACTTC.

This clonotype was recorded many times. V gene TRBV20-1 combines with J gene TRBJ1-4; TRBD1 matches 8 bases. This CDR3 is built from 14 residues. Germline V gives CDR1 DFQATT, CDR2 SNEGSKA (reference sequence). V dropped 7 bases and J dropped 7; count of bases not matched to a gene: 11. CDR3: CSVPEQGEVEKLFF. In DNA form, the CDR3 reads TGCAGTGTCCCCGAACAGGGGGAAGTTGAAAAACTGTTTTTT.

At least ten counts were recorded for this clonotype. Here the CDR3 DNA reads TGTGCCAGCAGTGACCAGCGGGGCTTTTCCTACGAGCAGTACTTC. Residues: CASSDQRGFSYEQYF. The V gene is TRBV12-3 or TRBV12-4, the J gene TRBJ2-7; 7 bases line up with TRBD2. With V trimmed by 5 bases and J by 1 base, 8 bases remained unmatched. This CDR3 contains 15 residues.

This clonotype was seen ten or more times. The chain combines TRBV30 with TRBJ2-1; 9 bases are a match to TRBD2. There are 16 residues in the CDR3. Trimming removed 0 bases from V and 1 base from J; junction bases left unmatched: 4. Germline assignment: CDR1 GTSNPN and CDR2 SVGIG (reference sequence). CDR3 residues: CAWSVEGLASYNEQFF. The CDR3 DNA sequence: TGTGCCTGGAGTGTAGAGGGACTAGCTTCCTACAATGAGCAGTTCTTC.

This clonotype was seen at least ten times. V gene TRBV2 combines with J gene TRBJ1-5; 8 bases align to TRBD1. The CDR3 length is 14 residues. Trimming cost V 1 base and J 6 bases; bases outside gene matches: 2. CDR1 and CDR2 from the germline V gene are SNHLY and FYNNEI. CDR3 residues: CASSEGTGTQPQHF. Written as DNA, the CDR3 is TGTGCCAGCAGTGAAGGGACAGGGACTCAGCCCCAGCATTTT.

This chain connects TRBV14 to TRBJ1-2; D is perhaps TRBD1 (5 bases). This CDR3 comprises 20 residues. Germline V lookup: CDR1 SGHDN, CDR2 FVKESK. V lost 0 bases and J 4 bases, leaving 27 bases between the germline ends. CDR3 protein: CASSQERNEGRLLEFYGYTF. CDR3 nucleotides: TGTGCCAGCAGCCAAGAACGGAATGAGGGGCGCCTATTAGAATTCTATGGCTACACCTTC.

This clonotype was seen many times. The chain recombines TRBV6-2 or TRBV6-3 with TRBJ2-1; 7 bases align to TRBD1. V lost 9 bases to trimming and J lost 3 bases; unmatched junction nucleotides: 17. Germline CDR1 is MNHEY and CDR2 is SVGEGT. This CDR3 has 17 residues. The CDR3 loop reads CASHISPGTVNYNEQFF. As DNA, the CDR3 is TGTGCCAGTCACATTTCGCCGGGGACAGTGAACTACAATGAGCAGTTCTTC.

The chain combines TRBV29-1 with TRBJ2-5, with D possibly TRBD1 on 6 matching bases. This CDR3 region has 12 residues. The V end lost 7 bases, the J end lost 2 bases, and 11 bases lay between the germline ends. Germline lookup yields CDR1 SQVTM and CDR2 ANQGSEA. The CDR3 sequence: CSGHRDQETQYF. The DNA for the CDR3 is TGCAGCGGTCACAGGGATCAAGAGACCCAGTACTTC.

This clonotype occurred many times. The CDR3 is CASSLGQGGEETQYF. The DNA of the CDR3 is TGCGCCAGCAGCTTGGGTCAGGGGGGTGAAGAGACCCAGTACTTC. The chain is built from TRBV5-1 and TRBJ2-5; D possibly corresponds to TRBD1 (7 bases). The V end was cut by 0 bases, the J end by 3 bases, with 12 bases between. The CDR3 runs to 15 residues. Germline lookup yields CDR1 SGHRS and CDR2 YFSETQ. The whole variable domain, remainder taken from reference TRBV5-1 and TRBJ2-5, is KAGVTQTPRYLIKTRGQQVTLSCSPISGHRSVSWYQQTPGQGLQFLFEYFSETQRNKGNFPGRFSGRQFSNSRSEMNVSTLELGDSALYLCASSLGQGGEETQYFGPGTRLLVL.

In its sample, this clonotype was seen once. This chain uses TRBV20-1 with TRBJ1-5, with a weak D call TRBD1 (6 bases). CDR1 is DFQATT and CDR2 is SNEGSKA in the germline V gene (reference sequence). This CDR3 contains 13 residues. V shed 4 bases and J shed 6 bases, with 13 bases lying between them. This chain's CDR3 is CSAMSGAVQPQHF. The CDR3 bases are TGCAGTGCTATGTCAGGGGCGGTTCAGCCCCAGCATTTT.

At least ten counts were recorded for this clonotype. J is TRBJ1-1 and V is TRBV29-1, with 7 positions matching TRBD1. The ends lost 5 bases at V and 1 base at J; junction bases unmatched: 16. This CDR3 is 17 amino acids long. Germline CDR1 and CDR2: SQVTM and ANQGSEA. The CDR3 spells CSVLTPTGPDWNTEAFF. Written as DNA, the CDR3 is TGCAGCGTTCTTACCCCGACAGGGCCCGACTGGAACACTGAAGCTTTCTTT. Looking up the rest from reference TRBV29-1 and TRBJ1-1 gives the full variable domain: SAVISQKPSRDICQRGTSLTIQCQVDSQVTMMFWYRQQPGQSLTLIATANQGSEATYESGFVIDKFPISRPNLTFSTLTVSNMSPEDSSIYLCSVLTPTGPDWNTEAFFGQGTRLTVV.

This clonotype was seen a handful of times. The gene calls are TRBV7-2 and TRBJ1-5, with TRBD1 matching over 7 bases. Germline V CDR1 and CDR2: SGHTA, FQGNSA. The CDR3 totals 16 residues. With V trimmed by 3 bases and J by 6 bases, 11 bases remained unmatched. CDR3 sequence: CASSLQYRGGFQPQHF. CDR3 DNA: TGTGCCAGCAGCTTGCAATACAGGGGAGGTTTTCAGCCCCAGCATTTT.

This clonotype was counted at least ten times. The rearrangement uses TRBV7-2 and TRBJ2-4; TRBD1 matches at 7 bases. CDR1 is SGHTA, CDR2 FQGNSA, per germline. The trim removed 1 base at V and 1 base at J, leaving 7 bases unmatched. The length of the CDR3 is 17 residues. The chain's CDR3 is CASSLEGARHAKNIQYF. CDR3 bases: TGTGCCAGCAGCTTAGAGGGGGCCAGACACGCCAAAAACATTCAGTACTTC.

This clonotype was found many times. The chain combines TRBV28 with TRBJ1-5, with 7 bases lining up with TRBD1. The junction had 6 bases not matched to a gene; V was cut back by 3 bases and J by 4 bases. The CDR3 is 15 amino acids. Germline V gene data show CDR1 as MDHEN and CDR2 as SYDVKM. CDR3 in amino acids: CASSFSQGPNQPQHF. CDR3 sequence (DNA): TGTGCCAGCAGTTTCTCACAGGGGCCAAATCAGCCCCAGCATTTT.

J is TRBJ2-3 and V is TRBV20-1; TRBD2 might be the D (5 bases). Germline CDR1 and CDR2: DFQATT and SNEGSKA (reference sequence). This CDR3 comprises 16 residues. V lost 0 bases to trimming and J lost 2 bases, with 15 bases between them. Here the CDR3 reads CSARDYGGPDTDTQYF. In nucleotides, the CDR3 is TGCAGTGCTAGAGATTATGGCGGGCCTGACACAGATACGCAGTATTTT.

The chain uses TRBV29-1 and TRBJ2-1; 14 positions agree with TRBD2. Germline lookup yields CDR1 SQVTM and CDR2 ANQGSEA. J gave up 9 bases and V 4 bases, and 5 bases lay outside the gene matches. This CDR3 is built from 14 residues. CDR3 coding DNA: TGCAGCGTTGGGACTAGCGGGGGGCGGAGTGAGCAGTTCTTC. Translation gives CSVGTSGGRSEQFF.

This clonotype was picked up many times. The rearrangement links TRBV7-2 to TRBJ2-1, with TRBD1 as a possible D gene (5 bases). The CDR3 is 14 residues long. The V end lost 1 base, the J end lost 3 bases, and 7 bases lay between the germline ends. Germline V gene sequence: CDR1 SGHTA, CDR2 FQGNSA. The DNA of the CDR3 is TGTGCCAGCAGCTTAGGGGGCTACTACAATGAGCAGTTCTTC. This encodes CASSLGGYYNEQFF.